This TCR beta chain stems from a study of blood T cell repertoires in COVID-19 (dated by TCRdb to the early 2020s). Context from the whole study: The collaborator samples originated in the United States, Italy and Spain and spanned the acute and convalescent phases of COVID-19. The repertoires were released in a freely available public database meant as a resource for research on the immune response to SARS-CoV-2. Where available, HLA class I and class II types were obtained from metadata supplied by the sample provider rather than from assay-based typing. The prospective study material was composed of cDNA or gDNA derived from T cells, B-cell-depleted T cells, or PBMCs. Subjects who had been exposed to COVID-19, were actively infected with it, or had recovered from it provided the deeply sampled blood TCRbeta repertoires that made up the dataset. Nearly every sample came with metadata listing a de-identified subject ID, COVID-19 status, age in years and sex. Samples were obtained from the ongoing ImmuneRACE study (first 160 participants) and from 1,254 subjects provided by 6 global collaborators. The investigation overall reported the following: Clinical and demographic metadata were provided uncurated, with the amount varying by source and participant.

On this clone: The antigen it binds to is not known. Base qualities are missing; no much larger clone stands one base away.

The immunoSEQ Assay, a bias-controlled multiplex PCR, was used to amplify TCRbeta CDR3 regions from genomic DNA. The original pipeline was this. The number of nucleated cells in each sample was estimated by amplification of reference gene primers within the assay. To quantify the absolute abundance of each unique TCRbeta CDR3 rearrangement, sequence reads were collapsed and filtered. For each sample, productive Simpson clonality was calculated by taking the square root of Simpson's diversity index across productive rearrangements. Sourced from immuneACCESS, this table was stored by TCRdb with only in-frame sequences that have V and J called. A share of the clones is absent; for the studies checked, an unresolved V gene accounts for under half, and the remainder has no known explanation. D and trimming were read from the DNA, whereas the V and J calls and clone size are those reported in that table. The sample data list tens of thousands of clones, and around 90% of these were observed just once. The top ten hold 4.8% of the sample.

The collaborating institutions used their own protocols to collect whole blood in K2EDTA tubes. Collaborator samples were shipped for TCRbeta analysis as frozen whole blood, isolated PBMCs, or DNA extracted from either sample type. The sequenced sample was peripheral blood. The source of this sequence is a woman of 80 years or more with active COVID-19.

The CDR3 sequence is CASSQGGGQPNQPQHF. The nucleotide sequence reads as follows: TGTGCCAGCAGCCAAGGTGGAGGACAGCCGAATCAGCCCCAGCATTTT. The rearranged segments are TRBV3-1 (or the pseudogene TRBV3-2) and TRBJ1-5; a tentative D call is TRBD1 (6 bases match). The CDR3, from cysteine to phenylalanine, totals 16 residues. The DNA shown is the 48-base CDR3, in frame from base 1. A distance of 14 bases separates the germline ends of V and J, which lose 1 base and 4 bases respectively. CDR1 and CDR2, looked up from the germline V gene (reference sequence), are LGHDT and YNNKEL.